Listed below are T cell receptor beta chains from one sample, sequenced in a study of cytomegalovirus exposure and HLA in healthy donors. Here immunoSEQ multiplex PCR was the method, and the copy in TCRdb shows in-frame clones only, minus some. Among a few hundred thousand clones listed, approximately 80% were seen once. Sequenced: PBMCs. These receptors were obtained from a woman under 40 in good health and CMV-seropositive. CDR3s include the opening cysteine and the closing phenylalanine or tryptophan. The order of the fields is V gene, clone size, D gene, J gene, CDR3 DNA, CDR3 protein. A D gene is named only where the DNA matches it firmly. Size tells how often a clone was seen (once, few, many) or the class of an expanded clone, and some rows leave it out.

v_call: TRBV2
clone_size: once
d_call: NA
j_call: TRBJ1-1
cdr3_nt: TGTGCCAGCAGTGAAGGCAGAAAAAACACTGAAGCTTTCTTT
cdr3_aa: CASSEGRKNTEAFF

v_call: TRBV10-2
clone_size: NA
d_call: NA
j_call: TRBJ2-7
cdr3_nt: TGCGCCAGCAGCCCGTCAAACATTGAGCAGTACTTC
cdr3_aa: CASSPSNIEQYF

v_call: TRBV29-1
clone_size: NA
d_call: TRBD1
j_call: TRBJ2-7
cdr3_nt: TGCAGCGTTTATGGTGGACAGGGGGCTCGCGAGCAGTACTTC
cdr3_aa: CSVYGGQGAREQYF

v_call: TRBV13
clone_size: NA
d_call: TRBD1
j_call: TRBJ1-2
cdr3_nt: TGTGCCAGCAGCTCCGAGGACCCCGGGACAGAGAAATCCACGAACTATGGCTACACCTTC
cdr3_aa: CASSSEDPGTEKSTNYGYTF

v_call: TRBV27
clone_size: NA
d_call: NA
j_call: TRBJ1-5
cdr3_nt: TGTGCCAGCAGAAAAATCGACAGGACGGCCCCTCAGCCCCAGCATTTT
cdr3_aa: CASRKIDRTAPQPQHF

v_call: TRBV5-1
clone_size: NA
d_call: NA
j_call: TRBJ2-1
cdr3_nt: TGCGCCAGCAGCTTGGTCGGGGCATACAATGAGCAGTTCTTC
cdr3_aa: CASSLVGAYNEQFF

v_call: TRBV7-8
clone_size: NA
d_call: NA
j_call: TRBJ1-4
cdr3_nt: TGTGCCAGCAGCACTACAGGGAGCACTAATGAAAAACTGTTTTTT
cdr3_aa: CASSTTGSTNEKLFF

v_call: TRBV11-2
clone_size: few
d_call: NA
j_call: TRBJ2-5
cdr3_nt: TGTGCCAGCAGCTTAGCTCTCTACCCCCAAGAGACCCAGTACTTC
cdr3_aa: CASSLALYPQETQYF

v_call: TRBV25-1
clone_size: NA
d_call: NA
j_call: TRBJ2-1
cdr3_nt: TGTGCCAGCAGCGAGGGACGGAATGAGCAGTTCTTC
cdr3_aa: CASSEGRNEQFF

v_call: TRBV18
clone_size: NA
d_call: NA
j_call: TRBJ2-2
cdr3_nt: TGTGCCAGCTCACCTGAAGGTTGGGGGAACACCGGGGAGCTGTTTTTT
cdr3_aa: CASSPEGWGNTGELFF

v_call: TRBV29-1
clone_size: NA
d_call: NA
j_call: TRBJ2-1
cdr3_nt: TGCAGCGTTATACCCACCCGGGGAGCGAATAACCTCTACAATGAGCAGTTCTTC
cdr3_aa: CSVIPTRGANNLYNEQFF

v_call: TRBV7-2
clone_size: NA
d_call: NA
j_call: TRBJ2-1
cdr3_nt: TGTGCCAGCAGCTTAGATCCGGGCGATGAGCAGTTCTTC
cdr3_aa: CASSLDPGDEQFF

v_call: TRBV27
clone_size: NA
d_call: NA
j_call: TRBJ1-2
cdr3_nt: TGTGCCAGCAGTTTTTCCCGGGACGGTTCGTATGGCTACACCTTC
cdr3_aa: CASSFSRDGSYGYTF

v_call: TRBV4-1
clone_size: NA
d_call: NA
j_call: TRBJ1-3
cdr3_nt: TGCGCCAGCAGCCAAGATCCGGGGCCCCTGAGCTCTGGAAACACCATATATTTT
cdr3_aa: CASSQDPGPLSSGNTIYF

v_call: TRBV28
clone_size: NA
d_call: TRBD1
j_call: TRBJ1-2
cdr3_nt: TGTGCCAGCAGTTTGACAGGGCTCGGCTATGGCTACACCTTC
cdr3_aa: CASSLTGLGYGYTF